Sequencing of this T cell receptor beta chain was carried out in a study of OX40 agonist ivuxolimab in advanced cancers. On the study more broadly: Patients assigned to dose escalation were diagnosed with hepatocellular carcinoma, melanoma, renal cell or head and neck cancer. Three patients showed partial responses: one hepatocellular carcinoma and two cutaneous melanoma cases.

Study-level findings and limits: Still undetermined is the antigen specificity of the expanded peripheral T cells.

The ends were cut back, 7 bases at V and 7 bases at J, with 16 bases in the middle. CDR3 length equals 14 residues. Germline V CDR1 and CDR2: LGHNT, FRNRAP. Concerning this clone: Its matching antigen is unknown.

TCRdb keeps only in-frame clones here, not all; method: immunoSEQ multiplex PCR. The sample lists some 100,000 clones, around 84% occurring once. This receptor was identified in an adult with an advanced solid tumor such as melanoma, head and neck, liver or kidney cancer. Material: CD4+ or CD8+ T cells sorted from blood, obtained in a trial of the OX40 agonist ivuxolimab. The chain uses TRBV12-5 and TRBJ1-4; TRBD1 might be the D (5 bases). CDR3 DNA sequence: TGTGCTAGTGCCCTCCGGGGGAGTTTTGAAAAACTGTTTTTT. Amino acid sequence: CASALRGSFEKLFF.